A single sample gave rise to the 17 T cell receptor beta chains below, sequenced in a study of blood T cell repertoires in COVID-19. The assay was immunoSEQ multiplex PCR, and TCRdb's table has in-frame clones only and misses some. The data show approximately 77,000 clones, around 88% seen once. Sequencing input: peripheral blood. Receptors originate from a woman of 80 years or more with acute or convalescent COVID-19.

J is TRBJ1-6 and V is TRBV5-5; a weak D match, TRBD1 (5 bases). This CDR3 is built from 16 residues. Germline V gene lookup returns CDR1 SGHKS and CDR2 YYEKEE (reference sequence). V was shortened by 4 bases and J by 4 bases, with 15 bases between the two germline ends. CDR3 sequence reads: CASSRAQGAYNSPLHF. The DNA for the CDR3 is TGTGCCAGCAGCCGAGCCCAAGGGGCATATAATTCACCCCTCCACTTT.

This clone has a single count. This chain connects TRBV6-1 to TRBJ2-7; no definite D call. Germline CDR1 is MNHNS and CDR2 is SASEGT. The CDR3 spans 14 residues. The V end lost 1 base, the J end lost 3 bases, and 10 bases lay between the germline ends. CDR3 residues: CASSEGSVYYEQYF. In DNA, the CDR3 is TGTGCCAGCAGTGAAGGGAGCGTATACTACGAGCAGTACTTC.

The CDR3 DNA sequence: TGTGCCACCAGTGATTCCAGGGGAGGGGCCTCCAGGGAGACCCAGTACTTC. This translates into CATSDSRGGASRETQYF. The chain carries TRBV24-1 and TRBJ2-5; D possibly corresponds to TRBD2 (7 bases). Germline loops: CDR1 KGHDR, CDR2 SFDVKD. The length of the CDR3 is 17 residues. The germline V and J ends were trimmed by 2 bases and 5 bases, with 20 bases remaining between them.

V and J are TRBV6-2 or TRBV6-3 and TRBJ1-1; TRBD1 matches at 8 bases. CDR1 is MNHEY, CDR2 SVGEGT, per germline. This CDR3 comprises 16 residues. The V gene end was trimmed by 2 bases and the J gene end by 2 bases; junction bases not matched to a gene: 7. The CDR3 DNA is TGTGCCAGCAGTTACCGCCGGACAGGGACCAACACTGAAGCTTTCTTT. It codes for CASSYRRTGTNTEAFF.

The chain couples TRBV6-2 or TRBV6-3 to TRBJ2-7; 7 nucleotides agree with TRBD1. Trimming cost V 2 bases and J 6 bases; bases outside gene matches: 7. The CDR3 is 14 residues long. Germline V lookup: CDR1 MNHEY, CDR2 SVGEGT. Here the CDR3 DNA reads TGTGCCAGCAGTTACAGGGGGCAAATCGGCGAGCAGTACTTC. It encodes CASSYRGQIGEQYF.

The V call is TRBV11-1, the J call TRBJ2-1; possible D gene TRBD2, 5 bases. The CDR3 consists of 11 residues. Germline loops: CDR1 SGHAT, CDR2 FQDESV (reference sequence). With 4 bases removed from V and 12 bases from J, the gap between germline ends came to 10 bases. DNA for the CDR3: TGTGCCAGCAGCTCCGGGATTATGCAGTTCTTC. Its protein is CASSSGIMQFF.

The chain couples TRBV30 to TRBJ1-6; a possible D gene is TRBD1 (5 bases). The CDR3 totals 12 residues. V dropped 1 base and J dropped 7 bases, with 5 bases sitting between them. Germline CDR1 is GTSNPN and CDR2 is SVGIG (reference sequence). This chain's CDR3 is CAWSEGNSPLHF. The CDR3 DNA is TGTGCCTGGAGTGAGGGGAATTCACCCCTCCACTTT.

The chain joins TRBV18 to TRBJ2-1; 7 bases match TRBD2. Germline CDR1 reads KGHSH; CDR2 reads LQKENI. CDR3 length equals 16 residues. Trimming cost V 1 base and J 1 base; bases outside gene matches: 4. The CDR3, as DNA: TGTGCCAGCTCACCACTGGCGGGGGAGTCCTACAATGAGCAGTTCTTC. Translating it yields CASSPLAGESYNEQFF. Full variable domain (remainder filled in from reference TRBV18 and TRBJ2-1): NAGVMQNPRHLVRRRGQEARLRCSPMKGHSHVYWYRQLPEEGLKFMVYLQKENIIDESGMPKERFSAEFPKEGPSILRIQQVVRGDSAAYFCASSPLAGESYNEQFFGPGTRLTVL.

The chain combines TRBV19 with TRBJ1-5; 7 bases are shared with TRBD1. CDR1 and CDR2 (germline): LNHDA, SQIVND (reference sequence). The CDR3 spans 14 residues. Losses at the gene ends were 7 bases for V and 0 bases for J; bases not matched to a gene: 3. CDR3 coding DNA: TGTGCCAGTAAGGACAGGCTTAGCAATCAGCCCCAGCATTTT. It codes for CASKDRLSNQPQHF.

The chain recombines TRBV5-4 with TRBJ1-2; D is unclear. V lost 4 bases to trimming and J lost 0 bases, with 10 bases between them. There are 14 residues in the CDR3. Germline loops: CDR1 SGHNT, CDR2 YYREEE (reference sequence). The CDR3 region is CASSQAHANYGYTF. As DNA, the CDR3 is TGTGCCAGCAGCCAAGCCCATGCTAACTATGGCTACACCTTC.

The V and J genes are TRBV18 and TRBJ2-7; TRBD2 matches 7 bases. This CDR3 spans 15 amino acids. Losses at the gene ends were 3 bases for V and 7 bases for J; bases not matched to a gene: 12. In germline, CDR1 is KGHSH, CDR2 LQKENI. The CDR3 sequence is CASSPSREVSREQYF. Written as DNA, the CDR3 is TGTGCCAGCTCACCGAGTCGGGAGGTTTCGAGAGAGCAGTACTTC.

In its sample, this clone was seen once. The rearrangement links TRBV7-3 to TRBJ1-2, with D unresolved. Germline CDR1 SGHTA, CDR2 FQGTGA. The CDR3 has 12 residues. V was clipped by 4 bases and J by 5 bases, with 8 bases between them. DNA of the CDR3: TGTGCCAGCAGCTCGGGAGATTATGGCTACACCTTC. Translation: CASSSGDYGYTF.

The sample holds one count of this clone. The chain's CDR3 is CASSQDLRSSGSAETQYF. CDR3 coding DNA: TGTGCCAGCAGCCAAGATCTTCGAAGTAGCGGGAGCGCGGAGACCCAGTACTTC. The V gene is TRBV3-1 (or the pseudogene TRBV3-2), the J gene TRBJ2-5, with 9 bases aligning to TRBD2. This CDR3 comprises 18 residues. Trimming cost V 0 bases and J 5 bases; bases outside gene matches: 13. Germline CDR1 is LGHDT and CDR2 is YNNKEL (reference sequence).

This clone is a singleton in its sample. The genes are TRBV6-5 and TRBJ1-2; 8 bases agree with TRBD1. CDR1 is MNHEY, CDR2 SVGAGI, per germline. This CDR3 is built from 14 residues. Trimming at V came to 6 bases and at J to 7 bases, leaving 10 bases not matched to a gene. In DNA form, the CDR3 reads TGTGCCAGCAGCCCGGGACAGGCTGGGGGTGGCTACACCTTC. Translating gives CASSPGQAGGGYTF.

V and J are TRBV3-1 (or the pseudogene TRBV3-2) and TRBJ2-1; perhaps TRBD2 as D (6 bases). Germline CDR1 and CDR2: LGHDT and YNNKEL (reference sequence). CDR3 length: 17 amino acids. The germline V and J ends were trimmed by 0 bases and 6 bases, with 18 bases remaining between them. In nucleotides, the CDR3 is TGTGCCAGCAGCCAAGATTTAGCGGCGGGACTCCCCAATGAGCAGTTCTTC. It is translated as CASSQDLAAGLPNEQFF.

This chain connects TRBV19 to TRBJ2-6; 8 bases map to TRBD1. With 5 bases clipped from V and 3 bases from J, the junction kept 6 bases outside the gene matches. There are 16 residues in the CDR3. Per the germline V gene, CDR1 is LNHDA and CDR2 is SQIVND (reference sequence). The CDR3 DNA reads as TGTGCCAGTAGTCGGCAGGGGGCAGGTGGGGCCAACGTCCTGACTTTC. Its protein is CASSRQGAGGANVLTF.

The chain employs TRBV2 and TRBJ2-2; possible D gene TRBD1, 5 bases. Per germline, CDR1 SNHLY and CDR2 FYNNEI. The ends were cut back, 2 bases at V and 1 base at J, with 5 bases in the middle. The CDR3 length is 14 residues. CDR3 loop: CASSEQGNTGELFF. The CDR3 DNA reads TGTGCCAGCAGTGAACAGGGGAACACCGGGGAGCTGTTTTTT.